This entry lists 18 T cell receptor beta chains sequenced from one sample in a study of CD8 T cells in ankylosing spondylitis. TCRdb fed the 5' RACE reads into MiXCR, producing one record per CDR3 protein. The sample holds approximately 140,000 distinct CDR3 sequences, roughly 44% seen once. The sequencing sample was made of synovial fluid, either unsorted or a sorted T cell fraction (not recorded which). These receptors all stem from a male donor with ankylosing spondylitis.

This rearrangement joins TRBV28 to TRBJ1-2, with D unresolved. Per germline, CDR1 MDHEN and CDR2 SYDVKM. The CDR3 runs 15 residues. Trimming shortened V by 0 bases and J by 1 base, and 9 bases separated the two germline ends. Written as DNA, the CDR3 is TGTGCCAGCAGTTTATGCACAGCGTGTAACTATGGCTACACCTTC. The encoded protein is CASSLCTACNYGYTF.

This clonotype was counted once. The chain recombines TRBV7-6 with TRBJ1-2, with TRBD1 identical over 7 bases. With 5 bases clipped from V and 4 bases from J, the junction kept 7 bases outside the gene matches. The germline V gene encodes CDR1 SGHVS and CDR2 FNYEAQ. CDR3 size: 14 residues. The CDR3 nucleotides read TGTGCCAGCAGCCTCGGGACAGCGCTCTATGGCTACACCTTC. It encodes CASSLGTALYGYTF.

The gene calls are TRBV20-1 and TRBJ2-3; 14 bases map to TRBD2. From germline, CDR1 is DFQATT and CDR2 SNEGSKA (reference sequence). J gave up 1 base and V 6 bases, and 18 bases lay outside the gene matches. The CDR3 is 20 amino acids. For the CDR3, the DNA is TGCAGTGCCACGCCGGGACTAGCGGGAGTATTGATCGTGGGCACAGATACGCAGTATTTT. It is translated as CSATPGLAGVLIVGTDTQYF.

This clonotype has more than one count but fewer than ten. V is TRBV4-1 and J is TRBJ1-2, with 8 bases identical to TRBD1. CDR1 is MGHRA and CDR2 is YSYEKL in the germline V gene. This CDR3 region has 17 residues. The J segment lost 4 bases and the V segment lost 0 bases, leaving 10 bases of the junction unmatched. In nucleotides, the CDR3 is TGCGCCAGCAGCCAAGACCCATGGGACAGGACAGGCTATGGCTACACCTTC. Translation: CASSQDPWDRTGYGYTF.

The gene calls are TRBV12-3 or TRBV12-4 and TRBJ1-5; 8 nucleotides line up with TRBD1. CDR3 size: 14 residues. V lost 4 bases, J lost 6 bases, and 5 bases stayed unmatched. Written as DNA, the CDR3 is TGTGCCAGCAGTTGGACAGGGAAGGTTCAGCCCCAGCATTTT. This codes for CASSWTGKVQPQHF.

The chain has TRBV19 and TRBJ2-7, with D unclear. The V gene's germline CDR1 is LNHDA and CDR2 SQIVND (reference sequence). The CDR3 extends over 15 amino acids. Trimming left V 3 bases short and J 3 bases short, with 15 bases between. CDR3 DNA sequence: TGTGCCAGTAGTATTGGTCTGGACGGGTTCTACGAGCAGTACTTC. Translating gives CASSIGLDGFYEQYF.

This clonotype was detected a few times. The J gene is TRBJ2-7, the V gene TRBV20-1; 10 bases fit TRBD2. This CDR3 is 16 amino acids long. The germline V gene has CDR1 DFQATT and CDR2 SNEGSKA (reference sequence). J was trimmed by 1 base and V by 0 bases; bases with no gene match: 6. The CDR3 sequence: CSARDATSGDSYEQYF. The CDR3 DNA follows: TGCAGTGCTAGAGACGCCACTAGCGGGGATTCCTACGAGCAGTACTTC.

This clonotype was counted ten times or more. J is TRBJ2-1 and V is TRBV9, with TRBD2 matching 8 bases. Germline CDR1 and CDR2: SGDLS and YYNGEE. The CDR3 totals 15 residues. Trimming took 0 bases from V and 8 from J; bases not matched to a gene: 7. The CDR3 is CASSVEGSGNDEQFF. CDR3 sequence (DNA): TGTGCCAGCAGCGTAGAGGGTAGCGGGAACGATGAGCAGTTCTTC.

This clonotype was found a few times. In DNA form, the CDR3 reads TGCAGTGCCACGAACTCGATCAGCGAGAGATACAATGAGCAGTTCTTC. Protein product: CSATNSISERYNEQFF. The chain combines TRBV20-1 with TRBJ2-1; D not certain. CDR3 length: 16 residues. Trimming stripped 6 bases from V and 4 bases from J, with 22 bases between. CDR1 is DFQATT and CDR2 is SNEGSKA in the germline V gene (reference sequence).

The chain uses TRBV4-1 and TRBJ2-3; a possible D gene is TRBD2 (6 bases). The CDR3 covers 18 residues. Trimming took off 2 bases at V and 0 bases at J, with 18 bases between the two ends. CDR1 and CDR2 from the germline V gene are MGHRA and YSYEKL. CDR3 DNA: TGCGCCAGCAGCCAAACCGCTCGTCTGGAGGGAAGCACAGATACGCAGTATTTT. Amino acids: CASSQTARLEGSTDTQYF.

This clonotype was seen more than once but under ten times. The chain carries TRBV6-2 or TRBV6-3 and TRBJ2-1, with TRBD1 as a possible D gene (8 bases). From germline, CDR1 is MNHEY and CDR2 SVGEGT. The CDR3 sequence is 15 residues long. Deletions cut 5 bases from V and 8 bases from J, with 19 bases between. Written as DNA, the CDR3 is TGTGCCAGCAGTAGGTCGACAGGGGCGGGGGATGAGCAGTTCTTC. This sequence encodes CASSRSTGAGDEQFF.

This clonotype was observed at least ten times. DNA for the CDR3: TGCGCCAGCAGCCCTGGACAGGGGGCGACCGGGGAGCTGTTTTTT. Translating gives CASSPGQGATGELFF. V and J are TRBV5-1 and TRBJ2-2, with 11 nucleotides matching TRBD1. This CDR3 has 15 residues. The J segment lost 5 bases and the V segment lost 4 bases, leaving 4 bases of the junction unmatched. In germline, CDR1 is SGHRS, CDR2 YFSETQ.

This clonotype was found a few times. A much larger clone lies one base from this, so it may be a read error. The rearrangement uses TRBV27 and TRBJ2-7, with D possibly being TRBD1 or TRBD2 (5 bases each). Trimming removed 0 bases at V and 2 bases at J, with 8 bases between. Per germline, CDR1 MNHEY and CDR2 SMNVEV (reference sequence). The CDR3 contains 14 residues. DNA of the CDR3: TGTGCCAGCAGTTTATCCCGGGGCACCTACGAGCAGTACTTC. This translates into CASSLSRGTYEQYF.

In nucleotides, the CDR3 is TGTGCCAGCAGACCGGACAGAACGAACAATGAGCAGTTCTTC. As protein: CASRPDRTNNEQFF. The chain recombines TRBV6-1 with TRBJ2-1; D perhaps matches TRBD1 (6 bases). V lost 6 bases and J 5 bases, leaving 14 bases between the germline ends. CDR1 MNHNS and CDR2 SASEGT come from the germline V gene. The CDR3 is 14 residues long.

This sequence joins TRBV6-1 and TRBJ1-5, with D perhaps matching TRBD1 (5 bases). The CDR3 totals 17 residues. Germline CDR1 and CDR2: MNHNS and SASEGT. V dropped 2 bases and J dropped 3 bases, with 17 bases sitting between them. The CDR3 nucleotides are TGTGCCAGCAGTGAACAGGGAAGGAGATCTAACAATCAGCCCCAGCATTTT. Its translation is CASSEQGRRSNNQPQHF.

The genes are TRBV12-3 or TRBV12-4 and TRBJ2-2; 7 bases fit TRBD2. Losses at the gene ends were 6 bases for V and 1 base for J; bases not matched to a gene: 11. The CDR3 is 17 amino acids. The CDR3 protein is CASSLWPGGGNTGELFF. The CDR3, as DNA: TGTGCCAGCAGCTTATGGCCCGGCGGGGGGAACACCGGGGAGCTGTTTTTT.

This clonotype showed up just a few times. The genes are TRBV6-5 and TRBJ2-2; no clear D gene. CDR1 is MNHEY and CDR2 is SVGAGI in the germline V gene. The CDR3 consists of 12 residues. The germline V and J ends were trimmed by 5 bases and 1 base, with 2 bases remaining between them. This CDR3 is CASSRNTGELFF. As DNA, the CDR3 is TGTGCCAGCAGTAGGAACACCGGGGAGCTGTTTTTT.

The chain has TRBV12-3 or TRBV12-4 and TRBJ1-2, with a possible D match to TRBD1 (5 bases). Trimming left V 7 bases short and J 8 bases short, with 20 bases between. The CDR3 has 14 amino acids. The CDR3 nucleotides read TGTGCCAGCACCAAAGGGGCAGGGAGGGGCGGCTACACCTTC. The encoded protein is CASTKGAGRGGYTF.